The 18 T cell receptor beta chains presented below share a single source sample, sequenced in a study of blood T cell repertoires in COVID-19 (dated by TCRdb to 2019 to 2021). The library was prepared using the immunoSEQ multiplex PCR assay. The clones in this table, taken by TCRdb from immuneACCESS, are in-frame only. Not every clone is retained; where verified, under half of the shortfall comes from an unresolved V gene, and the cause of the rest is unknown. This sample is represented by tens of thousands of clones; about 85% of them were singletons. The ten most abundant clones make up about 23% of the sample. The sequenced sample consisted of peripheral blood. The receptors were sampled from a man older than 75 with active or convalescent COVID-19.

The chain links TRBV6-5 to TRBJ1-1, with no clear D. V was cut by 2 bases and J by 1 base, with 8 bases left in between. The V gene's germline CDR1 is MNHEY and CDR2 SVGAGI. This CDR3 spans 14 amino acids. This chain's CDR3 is CASSYGEGNTEAFF. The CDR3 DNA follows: TGTGCCAGCAGTTACGGTGAGGGGAACACTGAAGCTTTCTTT.

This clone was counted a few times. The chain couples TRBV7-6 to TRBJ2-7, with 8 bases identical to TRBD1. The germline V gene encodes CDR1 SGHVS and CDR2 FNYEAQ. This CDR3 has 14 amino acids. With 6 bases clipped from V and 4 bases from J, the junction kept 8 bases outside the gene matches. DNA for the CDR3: TGTGCCAGCAGTCAGAAACAGGGGGATTACGAGCAGTACTTC. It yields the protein CASSQKQGDYEQYF.

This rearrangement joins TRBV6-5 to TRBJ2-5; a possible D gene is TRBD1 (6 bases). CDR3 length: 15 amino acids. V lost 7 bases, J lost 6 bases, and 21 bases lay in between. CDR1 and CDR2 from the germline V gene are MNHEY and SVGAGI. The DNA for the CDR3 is TGTGCCAGCACCGAAGGTGGGACACTTGGCAAGACCCAGTACTTC. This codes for CASTEGGTLGKTQYF.

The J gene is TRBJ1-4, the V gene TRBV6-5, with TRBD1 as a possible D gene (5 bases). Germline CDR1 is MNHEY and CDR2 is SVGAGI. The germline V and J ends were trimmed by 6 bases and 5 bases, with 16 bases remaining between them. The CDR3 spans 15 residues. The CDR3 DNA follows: TGTGCCAGCAGGAACGTCGGGGGGGGGAATGAAAAACTGTTTTTT. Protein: CASRNVGGGNEKLFF.

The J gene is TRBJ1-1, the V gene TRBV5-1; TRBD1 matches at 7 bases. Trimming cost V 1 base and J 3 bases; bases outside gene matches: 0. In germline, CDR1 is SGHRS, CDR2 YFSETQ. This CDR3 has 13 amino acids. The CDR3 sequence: CASSLQGDTEAFF. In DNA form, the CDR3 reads TGCGCCAGCAGCTTGCAGGGGGACACTGAAGCTTTCTTT.

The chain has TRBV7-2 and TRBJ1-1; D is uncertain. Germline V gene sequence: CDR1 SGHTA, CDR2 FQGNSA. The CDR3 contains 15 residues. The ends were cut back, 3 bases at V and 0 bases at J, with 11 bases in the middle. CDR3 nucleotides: TGTGCCAGCAGCTTGGAGGCCAGCATGAACACTGAAGCTTTCTTT. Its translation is CASSLEASMNTEAFF.

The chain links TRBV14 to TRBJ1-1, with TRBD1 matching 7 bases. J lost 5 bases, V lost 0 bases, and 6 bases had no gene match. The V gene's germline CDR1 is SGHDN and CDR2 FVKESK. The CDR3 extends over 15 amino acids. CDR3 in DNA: TGTGCCAGCAGCCAAGAGCACAGGGGTGGGACTGAAGCTTTCTTT. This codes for CASSQEHRGGTEAFF.

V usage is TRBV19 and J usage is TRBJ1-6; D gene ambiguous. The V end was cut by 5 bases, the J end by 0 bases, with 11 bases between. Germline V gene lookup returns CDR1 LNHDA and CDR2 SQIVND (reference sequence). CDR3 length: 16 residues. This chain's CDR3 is CASSATESSYNSPLHF. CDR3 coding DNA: TGTGCCAGTAGTGCGACGGAGAGCTCCTATAATTCACCCCTCCACTTT.

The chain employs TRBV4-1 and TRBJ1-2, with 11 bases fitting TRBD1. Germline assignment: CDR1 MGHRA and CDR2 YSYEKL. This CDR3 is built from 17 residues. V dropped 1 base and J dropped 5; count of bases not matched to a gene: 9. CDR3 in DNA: TGCGCCAGCAGCCAAGGAGTGGGACAGGGGGTCCCTTATGGCTACACCTTC. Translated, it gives CASSQGVGQGVPYGYTF.

The CDR3 nucleotides are TGTGCCAGCAGCCAATACAGGGACCCCGGGGAGCTGTTTTTT. It is translated as CASSQYRDPGELFF. The rearrangement uses TRBV28 and TRBJ2-2, with TRBD1 as a possible D gene (6 bases). The CDR3 is 14 residues long. Per germline, CDR1 MDHEN and CDR2 SYDVKM. Trimming took 6 bases from V and 6 from J, leaving 14 bases between them.

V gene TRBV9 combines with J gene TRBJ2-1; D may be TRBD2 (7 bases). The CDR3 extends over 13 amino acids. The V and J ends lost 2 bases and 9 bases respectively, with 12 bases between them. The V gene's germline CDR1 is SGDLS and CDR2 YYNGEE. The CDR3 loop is CASSVGGGGEQFF. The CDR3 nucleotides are TGTGCCAGCAGCGTTGGCGGGGGCGGTGAGCAGTTCTTC.

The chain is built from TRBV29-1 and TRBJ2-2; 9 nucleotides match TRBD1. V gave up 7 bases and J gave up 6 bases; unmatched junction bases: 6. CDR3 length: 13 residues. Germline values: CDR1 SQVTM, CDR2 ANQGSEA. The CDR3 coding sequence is TGCAGCGGGGTACAGGGGGCTGCCGGGGAGCTGTTTTTT. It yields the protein CSGVQGAAGELFF.

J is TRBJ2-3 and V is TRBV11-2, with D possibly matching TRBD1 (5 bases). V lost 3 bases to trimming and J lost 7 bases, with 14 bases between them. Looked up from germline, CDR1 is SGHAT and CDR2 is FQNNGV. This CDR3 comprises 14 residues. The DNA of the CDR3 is TGTGCCAGCAGCTTGGGGCCCGCCTCGAATACGCAGTATTTT. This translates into CASSLGPASNTQYF.

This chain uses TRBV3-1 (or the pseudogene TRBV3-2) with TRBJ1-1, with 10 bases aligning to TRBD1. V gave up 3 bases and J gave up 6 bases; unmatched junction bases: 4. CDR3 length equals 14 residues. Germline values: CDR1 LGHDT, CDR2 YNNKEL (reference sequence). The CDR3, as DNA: TGTGCCAGCAGCCAGTCCGGGACAGGGGCTGAAGCTTTCTTT. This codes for CASSQSGTGAEAFF.

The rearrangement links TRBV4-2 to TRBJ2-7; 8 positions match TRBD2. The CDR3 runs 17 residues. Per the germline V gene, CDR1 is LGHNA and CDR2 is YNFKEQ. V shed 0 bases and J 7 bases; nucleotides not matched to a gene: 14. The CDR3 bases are TGTGCCAGCAGCCAAGACCGGGCCCAGACAGGCGGGGGGGAGCAGTACTTC. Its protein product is CASSQDRAQTGGGEQYF.

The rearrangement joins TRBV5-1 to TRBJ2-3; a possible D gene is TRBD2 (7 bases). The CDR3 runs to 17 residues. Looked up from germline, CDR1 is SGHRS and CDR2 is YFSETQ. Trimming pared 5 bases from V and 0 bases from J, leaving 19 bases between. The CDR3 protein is CASRTFGGGGSTDTQYF. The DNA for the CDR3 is TGCGCCAGCAGAACCTTCGGCGGGGGCGGGAGCACAGATACGCAGTATTTT.

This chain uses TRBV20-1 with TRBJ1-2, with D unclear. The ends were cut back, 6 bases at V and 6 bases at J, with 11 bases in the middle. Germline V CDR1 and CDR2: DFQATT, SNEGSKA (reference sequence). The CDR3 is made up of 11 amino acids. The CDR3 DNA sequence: TGCAGTGCCCAACACGTCAATGGCTACACCTTC. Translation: CSAQHVNGYTF.

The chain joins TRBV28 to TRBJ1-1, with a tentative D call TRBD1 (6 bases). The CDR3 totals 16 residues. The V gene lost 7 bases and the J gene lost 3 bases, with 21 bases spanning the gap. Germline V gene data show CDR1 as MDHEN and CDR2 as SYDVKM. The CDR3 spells CASTGVGAGRYTEAFF. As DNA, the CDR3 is TGTGCCAGCACAGGGGTCGGGGCAGGGCGCTACACTGAAGCTTTCTTT.